This T cell receptor beta chain was recovered during a study of lymphopenia after photon versus proton radiotherapy. Findings and caveats of the study: Post-nadir diversity loss with photons came from oligoclonal expansion, particularly CD8+ Temra cells.

With regard to this clone: As yet, its antigen is unknown.

V was clipped by 3 bases and J by 4 bases; unmatched bases: 13. The CDR3 spans 17 residues. The germline V gene has CDR1 MNHEY and CDR2 SMNVEV (reference sequence). Produced via immunoSEQ multiplex PCR; TCRdb's table is partial and in-frame only. The sample shows 25,000 to 30,000 clones, around 85% of them seen only once. This chain links TRBV27 with TRBJ1-2; 8 positions agree with TRBD1. The specimen was peripheral blood, collected from a patient treated with photon-based radiotherapy. The TCR comes from a man aged 50 to 60 with gastric cancer. The CDR3 here is CASSFNAQGAYGYGYTF. CDR3 in DNA: TGTGCCAGCAGTTTTAATGCTCAGGGGGCTTACGGCTATGGCTACACCTTC.